A single sample is the source of the 27 T cell receptor beta chains below, sequenced in a study of blood T cell repertoires in COVID-19. The method was immunoSEQ multiplex PCR; TCRdb's version includes in-frame clones alone and lacks a portion of them. The repertoire consists of fewer than 150,000 clones, with 88% occurring once and the leading ten covering roughly 28%. Sequenced sample: peripheral blood. The receptors shown here come from a human donor in a cohort sampled during active COVID-19.

CDR3 loop: CASRTEQETQYF. CDR3 DNA sequence: TGTGCCAGCCGAACAGAGCAAGAGACCCAGTACTTC. The chain couples TRBV18 to TRBJ2-5; D unresolved. The CDR3 totals 12 residues. Germline V CDR1 and CDR2: KGHSH, LQKENI. V was shortened by 8 bases and J by 2 bases, with 9 bases between the two germline ends.

The chain is built from TRBV7-8 and TRBJ1-3; no clear D. Trimming cost V 2 bases and J 4 bases, with 12 bases left between them. Germline V gene data show CDR1 as SGHVS and CDR2 as FQNEAQ. The CDR3 consists of 15 residues. CDR3 region: CASSLMVRGGNTIYF. CDR3 DNA sequence: TGTGCCAGCAGCTTAATGGTACGAGGCGGAAACACCATATATTTT.

The chain employs TRBV3-1 (or the pseudogene TRBV3-2) and TRBJ2-5; no firm D call. CDR1 LGHDT and CDR2 YNNKEL come from the germline V gene (reference sequence). Trimming took off 0 bases at V and 0 bases at J, with 5 bases between the two ends. This CDR3 is built from 14 residues. CDR3 residues: CASSQDSNQETQYF. As DNA, the CDR3 is TGTGCCAGCAGCCAAGATTCAAACCAAGAGACCCAGTACTTC.

The rearrangement links TRBV2 to TRBJ1-2; D gene ambiguous. The V gene's germline CDR1 is SNHLY and CDR2 FYNNEI. Trimming took off 1 base at V and 7 bases at J, with 13 bases between the two ends. This CDR3 comprises 14 residues. The CDR3 loop is CASSEVVYFGGYTF. The CDR3 DNA reads TGTGCCAGCAGTGAAGTAGTGTACTTTGGTGGCTACACCTTC.

This clone was recorded only once. This chain connects TRBV7-9 to TRBJ2-1; possibly TRBD2 for D (5 bases). The V end lost 3 bases, the J end lost 5 bases, and 8 bases lay between the germline ends. CDR3 length: 13 amino acids. Looked up from germline, CDR1 is SEHNR and CDR2 is FQNEAQ (reference sequence). The CDR3 coding sequence is TGTGCCAGCAGCTTCGGACTGAACAATGAGCAGTTCTTC. Amino acids: CASSFGLNNEQFF. Together with reference TRBV7-9 and TRBJ2-1, the CDR3 gives the full variable domain: DTGVSQNPRHKITKRGQNVTFRCDPISEHNRLYWYRQTLGQGPEFLTYFQNEAQLEKSRLLSDRFSAERPKGSFSTLEIQRTEQGDSAMYLCASSFGLNNEQFFGPGTRLTVL.

This rearrangement joins TRBV7-2 to TRBJ2-1; 7 nucleotides align to TRBD2. From germline, CDR1 is SGHTA and CDR2 FQGNSA. The CDR3 covers 16 residues. V lost 5 bases to trimming and J lost 9 bases; unmatched junction nucleotides: 16. The DNA for the CDR3 is TGTGCCAGCAGCCACGGGACTACCCCCTGGGGTATTGAGCAGTTCTTC. It translates to CASSHGTTPWGIEQFF.

This CDR3 is CASSDGRGYSYEQYF. The CDR3 bases are TGTGCCAGCAGCGACGGCAGGGGCTACTCCTACGAGCAGTACTTC. This sequence joins TRBV9 and TRBJ2-7; D possibly corresponds to TRBD1 (6 bases). CDR3 length: 15 residues. V lost 3 bases and J 0 bases, leaving 13 bases between the germline ends. Germline loops: CDR1 SGDLS, CDR2 YYNGEE.

The genes are TRBV6-5 and TRBJ2-1; D perhaps matches TRBD1 (6 bases). The CDR3 covers 14 residues. Germline lookup yields CDR1 MNHEY and CDR2 SVGAGI. V lost 8 bases, J lost 4 bases, and 15 bases lay in between. This CDR3 is CASWPGQLYNEQFF. The CDR3 nucleotides are TGTGCCAGCTGGCCCGGACAGCTATACAATGAGCAGTTCTTC.

This clone was seen once. V gene TRBV24-1 combines with J gene TRBJ2-5, with 9 nucleotides matching TRBD2. This CDR3 region has 14 residues. Looked up from germline, CDR1 is KGHDR and CDR2 is SFDVKD. Trimming removed 4 bases from V and 4 bases from J; junction bases left unmatched: 3. The CDR3, as DNA: TGTGCCACCAGTGACGCGGGGGGGCTAGAGACCCAGTACTTC. Its protein is CATSDAGGLETQYF.

V gene TRBV7-2 combines with J gene TRBJ2-1, with 9 bases matching TRBD2. Germline CDR1 SGHTA, CDR2 FQGNSA. The CDR3 loop spans 16 amino acids. J lost 4 bases, V lost 5 bases, and 9 bases had no gene match. CDR3 protein: CASSPPPAGGYNEQFF. The DNA for the CDR3 is TGTGCCAGCAGCCCCCCGCCAGCGGGGGGATACAATGAGCAGTTCTTC.

In its sample, this clone was seen once. CDR3 bases: TGTGCCAGCAGCCCCCAACAGGGGGGTGTAACTGAAGCTTTCTTT. It codes for CASSPQQGGVTEAFF. The rearrangement joins TRBV9 to TRBJ1-1; 8 bases align to TRBD1. After removal of 4 bases from V and 5 bases from J, the junction contained 10 bases not matched to a gene. Germline V gene lookup returns CDR1 SGDLS and CDR2 YYNGEE. This CDR3 has 15 residues.

This sequence joins TRBV6-5 and TRBJ1-3, with no clear D. Per the germline V gene, CDR1 is MNHEY and CDR2 is SVGAGI. The CDR3 has 16 amino acids. V gave up 0 bases and J gave up 4 bases, with 13 bases separating them. The CDR3 DNA reads TGTGCCAGCAGTTACTCAAACAGCCGCTCAGGAAACACCATATATTTT. It codes for CASSYSNSRSGNTIYF.

This clone came up a few times. Other DNA sequences in this specimen translate into the identical CDR3. The chain couples TRBV5-4 to TRBJ2-7; TRBD2 agrees at 13 bases. Germline lookup yields CDR1 SGHNT and CDR2 YYREEE (reference sequence). The V and J ends lost 4 bases and 2 bases, in that order; junction bases with no gene match: 3. This CDR3 region has 15 residues. The CDR3 DNA follows: TGTGCCAGCAGCCCGGGACTAGCGGGGACCTACGAGCAGTACTTC. It codes for CASSPGLAGTYEQYF. The full variable domain, completed using reference TRBV5-4 and TRBJ2-7, is ETGVTQSPTHLIKTRGQQVTLRCSSQSGHNTVSWYQQALGQGPQFIFQYYREEENGRGNFPPRFSGLQFPNYSSELNVNALELDDSALYLCASSPGLAGTYEQYFGPGTRLTVT.

The rearrangement joins TRBV6-5 to TRBJ2-7, with D tentatively TRBD2 (5 bases). Trimming stripped 2 bases from V and 1 base from J, with 12 bases between. Germline V gene sequence: CDR1 MNHEY, CDR2 SVGAGI. The CDR3 loop spans 15 amino acids. CDR3 sequence (DNA): TGTGCCAGCAGTTACCTATCACGGGGTTCCTACGAGCAGTACTTC. This codes for CASSYLSRGSYEQYF.

This clone was seen more than once but under ten times. V and J are TRBV6-2 or TRBV6-3 and TRBJ1-5; D possibly corresponds to TRBD1 (6 bases). The germline V gene encodes CDR1 MNHEY and CDR2 SVGEGT. The ends were cut back, 5 bases at V and 4 bases at J, with 15 bases in the middle. This CDR3 has 15 amino acids. CDR3 bases: TGTGCCAGCAGTGCGGGGGGACAACGGAATCAGCCCCAGCATTTT. It encodes CASSAGGQRNQPQHF.

This chain connects TRBV7-9 to TRBJ1-1; D gene uncertain. The length of the CDR3 is 10 residues. The germline V gene has CDR1 SEHNR and CDR2 FQNEAQ (reference sequence). Trimming took off 1 base at V and 11 bases at J, with 5 bases between the two ends. The CDR3 protein is CASSLDQAFF. The CDR3 DNA follows: TGTGCCAGCAGCTTAGATCAGGCTTTCTTT.

This clone occurred once. The V call is TRBV5-8, the J call TRBJ1-2, with a possible D match to TRBD1 (5 bases). There are 14 residues in the CDR3. V lost 0 bases, J lost 7 bases, and 13 bases lay in between. CDR1 is SGHTS and CDR2 is YDEGEE in the germline V gene. The DNA of the CDR3 is TGTGCCAGCAGCTTGGTCGGATGGGGCGGTGGCTACACCTTC. As protein: CASSLVGWGGGYTF.

This clone was counted only a few times. The chain uses TRBV4-1 and TRBJ2-2, with 7 bases fitting TRBD1. CDR3 length: 15 amino acids. The germline V gene encodes CDR1 MGHRA and CDR2 YSYEKL. Trimming removed 4 bases from V and 4 bases from J; junction bases left unmatched: 6. The CDR3 reads CASSLGTAGTGELFF. The CDR3 coding sequence is TGCGCCAGCAGCCTAGGGACAGCCGGCACCGGGGAGCTGTTTTTT.

The chain recombines TRBV5-4 with TRBJ2-5; 13 positions match TRBD2. Per germline, CDR1 SGHNT and CDR2 YYREEE (reference sequence). There are 16 residues in the CDR3. Trimming at V came to 4 bases and at J to 1 base, leaving 4 bases not matched to a gene. CDR3 residues: CASSPRLAGGQETQYF. CDR3 in DNA: TGTGCCAGCAGCCCAAGACTAGCGGGGGGCCAAGAGACCCAGTACTTC.

The chain employs TRBV7-8 and TRBJ2-7; tentative D call: TRBD1 (5 bases). V lost 0 bases to trimming and J lost 5 bases, with 11 bases between them. This CDR3 has 14 residues. Per germline, CDR1 SGHVS and CDR2 FQNEAQ. The CDR3 region is CASSLAGRVDEQYF. As DNA, the CDR3 is TGTGCCAGCAGCTTAGCGGGCAGGGTCGACGAGCAGTACTTC.

The genes are TRBV19 and TRBJ2-7; a weak D match, TRBD2 (5 bases). CDR3 length: 15 residues. CDR1 is LNHDA and CDR2 is SQIVND in the germline V gene (reference sequence). V gave up 4 bases and J gave up 0 bases, with 13 bases separating them. DNA of the CDR3: TGTGCCAGTAGTACCGGACTGCCGAGCTCCTACGAGCAGTACTTC. This codes for CASSTGLPSSYEQYF.

The chain carries TRBV4-2 and TRBJ2-7; the D is unclear. V gave up 0 bases and J gave up 6 bases, with 18 bases separating them. The CDR3 covers 16 residues. CDR1 and CDR2 from the germline V gene are LGHNA and YNFKEQ. CDR3 loop: CASSQDGATPPGEQYF. CDR3 DNA: TGTGCCAGCAGCCAAGATGGCGCGACACCGCCTGGCGAGCAGTACTTC.

V and J are TRBV11-2 and TRBJ2-7; the D is unclear. Per the germline V gene, CDR1 is SGHAT and CDR2 is FQNNGV. The CDR3 is made up of 16 amino acids. The V end lost 5 bases, the J end lost 2 bases, and 19 bases lay between the germline ends. The CDR3, as DNA: TGTGCCAGCAGCCCGTCACCGACAAGTGGCCCCTACGAGCAGTACTTC. Its protein is CASSPSPTSGPYEQYF.

V usage is TRBV3-1 (or the pseudogene TRBV3-2) and J usage is TRBJ1-2; 11 nucleotides align to TRBD1. The CDR3 consists of 15 residues. Per germline, CDR1 LGHDT and CDR2 YNNKEL (reference sequence). With V trimmed by 1 base and J by 4 bases, 2 bases remained unmatched. CDR3 in amino acids: CASSQAGTGGYGYTF. CDR3 DNA sequence: TGTGCCAGCAGCCAAGCTGGGACAGGGGGCTATGGCTACACCTTC.

The CDR3 protein is CASSQGAGGADSPLHF. CDR3 DNA: TGCGCCAGCAGCCAAGGGGCAGGGGGTGCGGATTCACCCCTCCACTTT. The chain joins TRBV4-1 to TRBJ1-6, with 7 bases aligning to TRBD1. This CDR3 region has 16 residues. Losses at the gene ends were 1 base for V and 8 bases for J; bases not matched to a gene: 8. CDR1 MGHRA and CDR2 YSYEKL come from the germline V gene.

The V and J genes are TRBV9 and TRBJ2-3, with 14 bases lining up with TRBD2. The junction had 8 bases not matched to a gene; V was cut back by 0 bases and J by 5 bases. The CDR3 contains 18 residues. Germline lookup yields CDR1 SGDLS and CDR2 YYNGEE. The CDR3 loop is CASSVGGLAGGQGDTQYF. DNA for the CDR3: TGTGCCAGCAGCGTAGGCGGACTAGCGGGGGGCCAGGGAGATACGCAGTATTTT.

The chain uses TRBV19 and TRBJ1-2; TRBD1 aligns across 9 bases. The CDR3 contains 14 residues. With V trimmed by 3 bases and J by 2 bases, 1 base remained unmatched. The germline CDR1 and CDR2 sequences are LNHDA and SQIVND (reference sequence). For the CDR3, the DNA is TGTGCCAGTAGTATGGACAGGGGAAACTATGGCTACACCTTC. Translation gives CASSMDRGNYGYTF.